This T cell receptor (beta chain) is drawn from a study of radiation and T cells in renal cell carcinoma. Time point given: blood 4 weeks post-SBRT, at nephrectomy. The treatment was: 15 Gy SBRT to primary tumor, nephrectomy 4 weeks later. Nephrectomy followed 15 Gy stereotactic body radiation by 4 weeks. Blood was sampled at baseline, 2 weeks and 4 weeks after SBRT. Clear cell pathology was present in this patient's renal cell carcinoma. Germline-derived CDR1 and CDR2 are LNHDA and SQIVND (reference sequence). The CDR3 sequence is 13 residues long. Trimming stripped 5 bases from V and 6 bases from J, with 10 bases between. Profiled with immunoSEQ multiplex PCR; TCRdb holds only in-frame clones, not every one. The profile shows fewer than 200,000 clones, roughly nine tenths of them singletons. This clone was detected once.

Sequenced material: blood, taken from a patient whose treatment included radiotherapy and nephrectomy. The receptor's source is a woman between 50 and 59 years old with renal cell carcinoma. This chain links TRBV19 with TRBJ1-4; TRBD1 might be the D (6 bases). The CDR3 nucleotides read TGTGCCAGTAGTTGGGACACCGATGAAAAACTGTTTTTT. This gives the protein CASSWDTDEKLFF.